The 5 T cell receptor beta chains reported below all come from one sample, sequenced in a study of a mutant IDH1 vaccine in newly diagnosed glioma. Described time point: baseline, week 1 (first vaccination visit). The sample's treatment: pre-vaccination baseline after standard-of-care therapy. Produced via immunoSEQ multiplex PCR; TCRdb's table is partial and in-frame only. The sample yields tens of thousands of clones, 85% to 95% seen once. The sequenced sample was PBMCs, obtained from a glioma patient treated with radiotherapy, temozolomide or both. The receptor set was obtained from a man aged 35-49 years with glioma.

The table lists this clone with a count of one. The CDR3 region is CASSSFGGGYEQYF. The DNA for the CDR3 is TGTGCCAGCAGTTCTTTCGGGGGTGGCTACGAGCAGTACTTC. The rearrangement uses TRBV6-5 and TRBJ2-7; D is possibly TRBD2 (6 bases). Trimming removed 4 bases at V and 3 bases at J, with 13 bases between. Per germline, CDR1 MNHEY and CDR2 SVGAGI. CDR3 length equals 14 residues.

V usage is TRBV10-3 and J usage is TRBJ1-1, with 10 bases identical to TRBD1. After removal of 0 bases from V and 0 bases from J, the junction contained 1 base not matched to a gene. Germline CDR1 and CDR2: ENHRY and SYGVKD. This CDR3 region has 16 residues. In nucleotides, the CDR3 is TGTGCCATCAGTGAGTCGGGACAGGGGATGAACACTGAAGCTTTCTTT. It encodes CAISESGQGMNTEAFF.

Here the CDR3 reads CASSVTSGRQEQYF. Here the CDR3 DNA reads TGTGCCAGCAGCGTGACTAGCGGGAGACAGGAGCAGTACTTC. The rearrangement links TRBV5-4 to TRBJ2-7; the match to TRBD2 covers 12 bases. Trimming at V came to 4 bases and at J to 7 bases, leaving 6 bases not matched to a gene. Germline values: CDR1 SGHNT, CDR2 YYREEE (reference sequence). The CDR3 has 14 residues.

This chain connects TRBV2 to TRBJ2-2; tentatively, D is TRBD2 (5 bases). V lost 7 bases and J lost 1, with 10 bases in between. The V gene's germline CDR1 is SNHLY and CDR2 FYNNEI. The CDR3 runs to 14 residues. Written as DNA, the CDR3 is TGTGCCAGCACCGAGGGCTTGAACACCGGGGAGCTGTTTTTT. This encodes CASTEGLNTGELFF.

V usage is TRBV19 and J usage is TRBJ1-2; TRBD1 matches 8 bases. This CDR3 has 14 residues. From germline, CDR1 is LNHDA and CDR2 SQIVND (reference sequence). V was pared by 3 bases and J by 8 bases, with 8 bases of the junction left unmatched. The CDR3 coding sequence is TGTGCCAGTAGTATGGCCAGGGGGCGAGAAGGCTACACCTTC. This translates into CASSMARGREGYTF. The full variable domain, with the rest looked up from reference TRBV19 and TRBJ1-2, is DGGITQSPKYLFRKEGQNVTLSCEQNLNHDAMYWYRQDPGQGLRLIYYSQIVNDFQKGDIAEGYSVSREKKESFPLTVTSAQKNPTAFYLCASSMARGREGYTFGSGTRLTVV.